This T cell receptor (beta chain) was documented in a study of cytomegalovirus exposure and HLA in healthy donors. Study-wide points: There were under 200 TCR beta chains listed as cytomegalovirus-associated. Later, an analysis showed that TCR beta chains associated with HLA were more clonally expanded than others that were equally common. One cluster of highly shared sequence variants probably arose as a sequencing artifact.

PCR amplification relied on 60 Vbeta primers (plus 13 Jbeta primers). Sequencing used immunoSEQ multiplex PCR; TCRdb keeps in-frame clones, though not all of them. The sample holds 140,000 to 150,000 clones, about 80% seen once. As regards this clone: Its matching antigen is unknown.

Germline V gene data show CDR1 as KGHSH and CDR2 as LQKENI. Trimming cost V 1 base and J 5 bases; bases outside gene matches: 7. CDR3 size: 15 residues. The chain couples TRBV18 to TRBJ1-1; 7 bases fit TRBD1. The TCR comes from a woman aged 60 to 75 in good health and CMV-seropositive. Material for sequencing was PBMCs. The CDR3 DNA reads as TGTGCCAGCTCACCACGAGGGGGCGCAGAGACTGAAGCTTTCTTT. Residues: CASSPRGGAETEAFF.